One and the same sample provided the 9 T cell receptor beta chains below, sequenced in a study of T cell repertoires in cytomegalovirus infection (dated by TCRdb to the late 2010s). Interpreted using the paper, the treatment or condition label stands for: in vitro stimulation with specific CMV peptide epitopes to enrich CMV-specific T cells. No antigens are known for them. TCRdb names Illumina HiSeq 1500 as the instrument used. The public reads were reanalyzed by TCRdb: fastp trimming at Q25, MiXCR alignment, in-frame beta chains only. Rows are unified per CDR3 protein, each entry keeping the most common DNA and genes. The sample table lists approximately 730,000 distinct CDR3 sequences, around 29% of them with a count of one. The top ten clonotypes cover about 12% of the sample. The input for sequencing was cultured CD8+ T cells from PBMCs, taken from culture after CMV antigen stimulation. These receptors originate from a human donor in good health (CMV status not recorded). Some clones in this sample may be carry-over from other donors' samples.

This clonotype was seen only a few times. The gene calls are TRBV12-3 or TRBV12-4 and TRBJ2-3, with no clear D. V was shortened by 4 bases and J by 0 bases, with 11 bases between the two germline ends. The CDR3 runs to 15 residues. The CDR3 DNA reads TGTGCCAGCAGTTCACTTAGCCAGAGCACAGATACGCAGTATTTT. The encoded protein is CASSSLSQSTDTQYF.

The chain carries TRBV7-9 and TRBJ2-3; D is undetermined. Germline V lookup: CDR1 SEHNR, CDR2 FQNEAQ (reference sequence). This CDR3 has 12 amino acids. Trimming removed 5 bases from V and 6 bases from J, with 9 bases in between. CDR3 bases: TGTGCCAGCAGCACAAACTGGGATACGCAGTATTTT. This translates into CASSTNWDTQYF.

This clonotype was counted between two and nine times. This chain uses TRBV27 with TRBJ1-6; the match to TRBD1 covers 7 bases. The CDR3 loop spans 15 amino acids. CDR1 and CDR2 (germline): MNHEY, SMNVEV (reference sequence). The V and J ends lost 5 bases and 11 bases, in that order; junction bases with no gene match: 12. The CDR3 DNA reads as TGTGCCAGCAGTGCCCCGACAGGGATTGTGACACCCCTCCACTTT. Translated: CASSAPTGIVTPLHF.

The chain is built from TRBV5-4 and TRBJ2-5; TRBD1 might be the D (5 bases). Trimming left V 0 bases short and J 4 bases short, with 16 bases between. Germline V CDR1 and CDR2: SGHNT, YYREEE (reference sequence). The CDR3 has 16 amino acids. CDR3 DNA: TGTGCCAGCAGCTTGGCCACAGGTTCTTTACGAGAGACCCAGTACTTC. It is translated as CASSLATGSLRETQYF.

The chain couples TRBV25-1 to TRBJ1-1, with a tentative D call TRBD1 (5 bases). CDR1 is MGHDK, CDR2 SYGVNS, per germline. The CDR3 spans 14 residues. V was clipped by 0 bases and J by 5 bases, with 10 bases between them. CDR3 sequence reads: CASSEYGGSTEAFF. The CDR3 nucleotides read TGTGCCAGCAGTGAATACGGGGGATCAACTGAAGCTTTCTTT.

This clonotype was seen a handful of times. This chain connects TRBV6-5 to TRBJ1-2, with a weak D call TRBD1 (5 bases). The CDR3 length is 14 residues. Trimming removed 2 bases at V and 8 bases at J, with 15 bases between. Germline values: CDR1 MNHEY, CDR2 SVGAGI. For the CDR3, the DNA is TGTGCCAGCAGTTACGGACTCAGGGACGAAGGCTACACCTTC. This translates into CASSYGLRDEGYTF.

This clonotype has only a few counts. This chain connects TRBV11-3 to TRBJ2-5; 7 nucleotides line up with TRBD1. J gave up 1 base and V 5 bases, and 16 bases lay outside the gene matches. This CDR3 is built from 18 residues. In germline, CDR1 is SGHNT, CDR2 YENEEA. The CDR3 here is CASSLGGMSGERQETQYF. As DNA, the CDR3 is TGTGCCAGCAGCCTAGGGGGCATGTCAGGGGAACGCCAAGAGACCCAGTACTTC. The entire variable domain, with the rest obtained from reference TRBV11-3 and TRBJ2-5, is as follows: EAGVVQSPRYKIIEKKQPVAFWCNPISGHNTLYWYLQNLGQGPELLIRYENEEAVDDSQLPKDRFSAERLKGVDSTLKIQPAELGDSAVYLCASSLGGMSGERQETQYFGPGTRLLVL.

The CDR3, as DNA: TGTGCCAGCAGCCCAACCGGACAGGGGGGGGACACTGAAGCTTTCTTT. Translating gives CASSPTGQGGDTEAFF. J is TRBJ1-1 and V is TRBV13; 10 bases map to TRBD1. CDR1 and CDR2 from the germline V gene are PRHDT and FYEKMQ (reference sequence). V lost 5 bases and J lost 3; bases outside the gene matches: 9. The CDR3 is 16 residues long.

In this sample, this clonotype turned up a few times. The chain has TRBV27 and TRBJ1-5, with D possibly TRBD1 on 5 matching bases. Trimming left V 2 bases short and J 0 bases short, with 17 bases between. CDR3 length: 18 residues. Per germline, CDR1 MNHEY and CDR2 SMNVEV (reference sequence). DNA for the CDR3: TGTGCCAGCAGTTTACAGGGCCCACACGGTTATAGCAATCAGCCCCAGCATTTT. It codes for CASSLQGPHGYSNQPQHF.